The TCR beta chain under discussion was sequenced for a study of type 1 and type 2 diabetes patients. Study at large: T cells were magnetically sorted from PBMCs as CD4+ or CD8+ subsets. Notes on the study in general: Some expanded clones seen only in T1D might occur in additional T2D or control samples.

Germline CDR1 is SSHAT and CDR2 is FNYEAQ (reference sequence). The CDR3 length is 13 residues. This clonotype was seen a few times. Its antigen remains unknown. Compared with germline, one end of the junction differs, possibly owing to a read error. Genomic DNA was the PCR template. The TCR beta CDR3 region was amplified using 30 forward and 13 reverse primers. From the multiplex PCR reads, TCRdb called clonotypes with MiXCR, one entry per CDR3 protein. The data show 280,000 or so distinct CDR3 sequences, with roughly 44% seen just once and roughly an eighth held by the top ten. This TCR was sampled from a man between 18 and 29 years old with type 2 diabetes. The sample was peripheral blood mononuclear cells (PBMCs). The chain couples TRBV7-7 to TRBJ2-7, with 7 bases identical to TRBD1. CDR3 amino acids: CASSPDRSYEQYF. CDR3 coding DNA: TGTGCTAGCAGCCCGGACAGGTCCTACGAGCAGTACTTC. The entire variable domain, with the rest obtained from reference TRBV7-7 and TRBJ2-7, is as follows: GAGVSQSPRYKVTKRGQDVTLRCDPISSHATLYWYQQALGQGPEFLTYFNYEAQPDKSGLPSDRFSAERPEGSISTLTIQRTEQRDSAMYRCASSPDRSYEQYFGPGTRLTVT.